One and the same sample provided the 22 T cell receptor beta chains below, sequenced in a study of T cells in Graves' hyperthyroidism and ophthalmopathy. Amplification of TCR beta CDR3 regions was performed using RNA transcripts as template. HTBI primers drove first-round RT-PCR of the TCR CDR3. MiXCR was run by TCRdb on the multiplex PCR reads, yielding one entry per CDR3 protein. The top ten clones hold less than 3.5% of a sample with some 650,000 distinct CDR3 sequences, 16% of them seen once. The sequencing sample was made of blood. The source is a woman between 40 and 55 years old with Graves' ophthalmopathy.

This clonotype was found many times. The chain recombines TRBV6-1 with TRBJ2-3; D may be TRBD2 (6 bases). The CDR3 has 14 amino acids. Per germline, CDR1 MNHNS and CDR2 SASEGT. Trimming stripped 4 bases from V and 4 bases from J, with 12 bases between. CDR3 coding DNA: TGTGCCAGCAGTGGAGGGGAGGAGGCAGATACGCAGTATTTT. This codes for CASSGGEEADTQYF.

The chain recombines TRBV6-1 with TRBJ2-1; the D is unclear. This CDR3 has 12 residues. From germline, CDR1 is MNHNS and CDR2 SASEGT. V was pared by 8 bases and J by 8 bases, with 13 bases between. The CDR3 sequence is CASFAGTHEQFF. As DNA, the CDR3 is TGTGCCAGCTTTGCAGGTACCCATGAGCAGTTCTTC.

This clonotype was seen only a few times. This rearrangement joins TRBV18 to TRBJ2-7; possible D gene TRBD2, 6 bases. V lost 0 bases to trimming and J lost 0 bases, with 12 bases between them. Germline values: CDR1 KGHSH, CDR2 LQKENI. This CDR3 has 16 residues. DNA of the CDR3: TGTGCCAGCTCACCACCTGGGACTCCAACCTCCTACGAGCAGTACTTC. Translating gives CASSPPGTPTSYEQYF.

This clonotype was detected only a few times. The chain couples TRBV2 to TRBJ2-5; D might be TRBD1 or TRBD2, each matching 5 bases. The germline V and J ends were trimmed by 6 bases and 5 bases, with 13 bases remaining between them. The V gene's germline CDR1 is SNHLY and CDR2 FYNNEI. This CDR3 is built from 13 residues. CDR3 protein: CASSPDWGETQYF. In DNA, the CDR3 is TGTGCCAGCAGCCCGGACTGGGGGGAGACCCAGTACTTC.

V gene TRBV29-1 combines with J gene TRBJ2-4; maybe TRBD1 (6 bases). Germline loops: CDR1 SQVTM, CDR2 ANQGSEA. V dropped 7 bases and J dropped 2 bases, with 15 bases sitting between them. The CDR3 sequence is 14 residues long. CDR3 DNA sequence: TGCAGCGCCCAGGGGTTTGGATCCAAAAACATTCAGTACTTC. Translation: CSAQGFGSKNIQYF.

The chain combines TRBV6-1 with TRBJ1-5, with TRBD1 identical over 7 bases. V was clipped by 7 bases and J by 0 bases; unmatched bases: 15. Germline CDR1 MNHNS, CDR2 SASEGT. CDR3 length equals 18 residues. Here the CDR3 DNA reads TGTGCCAGCAACGCCCTAGGGGGCCGTATATATAGCAATCAGCCCCAGCATTTT. This gives the protein CASNALGGRIYSNQPQHF.

The sample holds many counts of this clonotype. The chain recombines TRBV2 with TRBJ2-7, with D possibly being TRBD1 (6 bases). The ends were cut back, 5 bases at V and 6 bases at J, with 11 bases in the middle. The CDR3 has 12 amino acids. CDR1 SNHLY and CDR2 FYNNEI come from the germline V gene. This CDR3 reads CASSLQGSEQYF. The CDR3 DNA reads TGTGCCAGCAGTTTACAGGGAAGCGAGCAGTACTTC.

CDR3 nucleotides: TGTGCCAGCAATCCGGGCTTTTATGGCTACACCTTC. This translates into CASNPGFYGYTF. V usage is TRBV6-2 or TRBV6-3 and J usage is TRBJ1-2; D unclear. This CDR3 has 12 amino acids. The V end lost 7 bases, the J end lost 5 bases, and 11 bases lay between the germline ends. Per germline, CDR1 MNHEY and CDR2 SVGEGT.

As DNA, the CDR3 is TGTGCCAGCAAAGGACAGGGACCCACTGGACTTTACGAGCAGTACTTC. Encoded protein: CASKGQGPTGLYEQYF. The chain has TRBV6-2 or TRBV6-3 and TRBJ2-7, with 8 bases identical to TRBD1. CDR1 and CDR2 from the germline V gene are MNHEY and SVGEGT. V was pared by 7 bases and J by 4 bases, with 15 bases of the junction left unmatched. The CDR3 spans 16 residues.

The chain uses TRBV7-2 and TRBJ2-1, with TRBD2 identical over 11 bases. The CDR3 runs to 15 residues. Germline CDR1 and CDR2: SGHTA and FQGNSA. With V trimmed by 5 bases and J by 9 bases, 9 bases remained unmatched. The CDR3 reads CASSLIAGGLGEQFF. The CDR3 nucleotides read TGTGCCAGCAGCCTAATAGCGGGGGGGCTGGGTGAGCAGTTCTTC.

The chain is built from TRBV2 and TRBJ1-1, with 10 nucleotides matching TRBD1. The germline gives CDR1 SNHLY, CDR2 FYNNEI. The CDR3 loop spans 13 amino acids. With 7 bases clipped from V and 11 bases from J, the junction kept 10 bases outside the gene matches. CDR3 region: CASTPGTGASAFF. The CDR3 DNA reads as TGTGCCAGCACCCCCGGGACAGGGGCAAGTGCTTTCTTT.

The sample holds many counts of this clonotype. The CDR3 nucleotides read TGTGCCAGCAGCTTAACCGGCGGGAGCTCCTACAATGAGCAGTTCTTC. Amino acids: CASSLTGGSSYNEQFF. The V and J genes are TRBV7-3 and TRBJ2-1; 7 bases match TRBD2. Trimming took 0 bases from V and 0 from J; bases not matched to a gene: 2. Germline CDR1 and CDR2: SGHTA and FQGTGA. This CDR3 has 16 residues.

The rearrangement joins TRBV29-1 to TRBJ1-1; weak D call: TRBD1 (6 bases). Trimming removed 4 bases at V and 0 bases at J, with 15 bases between. Per the germline V gene, CDR1 is SQVTM and CDR2 is ANQGSEA. This CDR3 is built from 15 residues. CDR3 nucleotide sequence: TGCAGCGTTGGCGGGACACCAGTAATGAACACTGAAGCTTTCTTT. Translating it yields CSVGGTPVMNTEAFF.

With respect to this clonotype: A much larger clone lies a single base off, so this may be a read error. The chain combines TRBV6-1 with TRBJ2-1, with 7 bases that match TRBD2. Per the germline V gene, CDR1 is MNHNS and CDR2 is SASEGT. The CDR3 totals 17 residues. CDR3: CASNPYSGVSSYNEQLF. In DNA, the CDR3 is TGTGCCAGCAACCCCTACAGCGGGGTAAGCTCCTACAATGAGCAGCTCTTC.

This clonotype was seen at least ten times. V and J are TRBV27 and TRBJ2-7; no reliable D call. The CDR3 runs to 15 residues. Germline V gives CDR1 MNHEY, CDR2 SMNVEV (reference sequence). V was cut by 5 bases and J by 1 base, with 15 bases left in between. The CDR3 here is CASSPRLAKSYEQYF. CDR3 coding DNA: TGTGCCAGCAGTCCCCGCCTCGCCAAGTCCTACGAGCAGTACTTC.

This clonotype was seen more than once but under ten times. The chain combines TRBV15 with TRBJ2-1, with 7 positions matching TRBD2. CDR3 length: 16 residues. Germline V gene sequence: CDR1 LNHNV, CDR2 YYDKDF (reference sequence). Losses at the gene ends were 4 bases for V and 5 bases for J; bases not matched to a gene: 11. The CDR3 DNA reads TGTGCCACCAGCACCCGGACTAGACAAAAGGACAATGAGCAGTTCTTC. Protein sequence: CATSTRTRQKDNEQFF.

The chain joins TRBV5-6 to TRBJ2-3, with 14 bases matching TRBD2. The CDR3 runs 16 residues. Germline CDR1 and CDR2: SGHDT and YYEEEE. The V segment lost 4 bases and the J segment 5 bases; nucleotides outside the gene matches: 6. The DNA of the CDR3 is TGTGCCAGCAGCGGTGGACTAGCGGGAGGTTTAGATACGCAGTATTTT. It is translated as CASSGGLAGGLDTQYF.

This clonotype appeared a few times. The chain links TRBV29-1 to TRBJ2-2; D unclear. Germline values: CDR1 SQVTM, CDR2 ANQGSEA. Trimming pared 0 bases from V and 0 bases from J, leaving 2 bases between. This CDR3 spans 13 amino acids. The CDR3 DNA reads TGCAGCGTTGAAGACTCGAACACCGGGGAGCTGTTTTTT. It encodes CSVEDSNTGELFF.

V and J are TRBV6-2 or TRBV6-3 and TRBJ2-2, with D unclear. Germline-derived CDR1 and CDR2 are MNHEY and SVGEGT. CDR3 size: 15 residues. V lost 6 bases and J 5 bases, leaving 16 bases between the germline ends. CDR3 sequence: CASSVAALGTGELFF. The CDR3 coding sequence is TGTGCCAGCAGCGTAGCAGCCCTAGGGACCGGGGAGCTGTTTTTT.

This clonotype has a count of ten or more. The chain combines TRBV20-1 with TRBJ2-3; possible D gene TRBD2, 5 bases. Germline values: CDR1 DFQATT, CDR2 SNEGSKA (reference sequence). The length of the CDR3 is 14 residues. Trimming took off 2 bases at V and 3 bases at J, with 12 bases between the two ends. DNA of the CDR3: TGCAGTGCTAGAAGGCAGTCGGGGACAGATACGCAGTATTTT. Its translation is CSARRQSGTDTQYF.

The rearrangement links TRBV9 to TRBJ1-2; 8 nucleotides match TRBD1. Germline V CDR1 and CDR2: SGDLS, YYNGEE. The CDR3 consists of 14 residues. The V and J ends lost 3 bases and 4 bases, in that order; junction bases with no gene match: 5. CDR3 nucleotides: TGTGCCAGCAGCGGGACAGGGATGGCCTATGGCTACACCTTC. It specifies CASSGTGMAYGYTF.

This clonotype was observed many times. The rearrangement joins TRBV28 to TRBJ2-1, with D hard to call. V was pared by 4 bases and J by 6 bases, with 22 bases between. The CDR3 has 17 amino acids. Germline V gene lookup returns CDR1 MDHEN and CDR2 SYDVKM. This CDR3 is CASSSPDKGRPFNEQFF. DNA for the CDR3: TGTGCCAGCAGTTCCCCAGACAAGGGTAGACCCTTCAATGAGCAGTTCTTC.